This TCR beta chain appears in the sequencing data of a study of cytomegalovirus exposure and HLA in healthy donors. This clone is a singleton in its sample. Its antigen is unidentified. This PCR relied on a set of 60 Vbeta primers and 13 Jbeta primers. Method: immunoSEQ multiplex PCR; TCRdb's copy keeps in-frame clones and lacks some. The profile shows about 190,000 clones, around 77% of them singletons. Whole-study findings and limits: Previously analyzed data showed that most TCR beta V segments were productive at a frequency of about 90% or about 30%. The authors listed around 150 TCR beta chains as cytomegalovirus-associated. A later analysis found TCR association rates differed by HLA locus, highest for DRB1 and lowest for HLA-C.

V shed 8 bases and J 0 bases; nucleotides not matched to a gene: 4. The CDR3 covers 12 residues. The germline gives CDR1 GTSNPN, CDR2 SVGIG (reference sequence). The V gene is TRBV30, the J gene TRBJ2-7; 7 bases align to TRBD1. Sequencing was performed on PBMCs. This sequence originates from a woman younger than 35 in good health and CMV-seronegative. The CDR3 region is CANDRDSYEQYF. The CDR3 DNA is TGTGCCAACGACAGGGACTCCTACGAGCAGTACTTC.